This T cell receptor (beta chain) was recovered during a study of Graves' ophthalmopathy and Graves' hyperthyroidism. Physicians reached a diagnosis by relying on clinical symptoms, serum thyroxine, TRAb, thyroid ultrasound and orbital computed tomography. Germline V gives CDR1 SNHLY, CDR2 FYNNEI. The CDR3 length is 12 residues. The ends were cut back, 2 bases at V and 11 bases at J, with 12 bases in the middle. Researchers took RNA transcripts and amplified TCR beta CDR3 regions from them. The first round was an RT-PCR with HTBI primers, and the second round was a multiplex PCR. Each CDR3 protein is one row after TCRdb ran MiXCR on the multiplex PCR reads. Of about 24,000 distinct CDR3 sequences listed, around 50% were seen once; the top ten hold 6% to 8%. Study-level findings and limits: Blood samples also showed most expanded thyroid clonotypes exceeding 0.001 frequency. The model predicted progression of ophthalmopathy with a sensitivity of roughly 66%, and its specificity was less than 85%.

On this clonotype: Its specificity is unknown.

This chain connects TRBV2 to TRBJ1-1; perhaps TRBD1 as D (5 bases). The sample was peripheral blood. The source is an adult woman with stable Graves' hyperthyroidism. The CDR3 coding sequence is TGTGCCAGCAGTGAATCTGGAAGGGGTGCTTTCTTT. Amino acid sequence: CASSESGRGAFF.